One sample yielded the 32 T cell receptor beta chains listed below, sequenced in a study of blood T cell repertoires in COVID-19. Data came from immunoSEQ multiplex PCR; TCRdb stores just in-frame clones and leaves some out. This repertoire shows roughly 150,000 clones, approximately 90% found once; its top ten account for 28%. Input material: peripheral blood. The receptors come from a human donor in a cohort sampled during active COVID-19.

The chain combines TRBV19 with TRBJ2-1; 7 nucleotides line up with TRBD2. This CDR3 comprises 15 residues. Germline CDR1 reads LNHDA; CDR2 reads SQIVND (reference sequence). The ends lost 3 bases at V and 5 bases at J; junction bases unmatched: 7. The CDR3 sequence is CASSILLAFNNEQFF. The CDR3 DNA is TGTGCCAGTAGTATTTTACTAGCGTTTAACAATGAGCAGTTCTTC.

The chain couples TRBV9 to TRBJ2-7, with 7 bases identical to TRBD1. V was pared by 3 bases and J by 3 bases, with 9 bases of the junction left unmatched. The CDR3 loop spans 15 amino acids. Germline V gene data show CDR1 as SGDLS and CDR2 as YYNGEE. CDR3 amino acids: CASSGGTAKDYEQYF. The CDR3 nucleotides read TGTGCCAGCAGCGGGGGGACAGCAAAGGACTACGAGCAGTACTTC.

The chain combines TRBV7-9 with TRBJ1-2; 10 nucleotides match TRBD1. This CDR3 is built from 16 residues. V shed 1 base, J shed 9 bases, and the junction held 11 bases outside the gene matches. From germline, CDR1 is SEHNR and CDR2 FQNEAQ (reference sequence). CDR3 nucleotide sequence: TGTGCCAGCAGCTTAGTACAATGGACAGGGGGTACGAGCTACACCTTC. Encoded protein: CASSLVQWTGGTSYTF.

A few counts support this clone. CDR3 bases: TGCAGTGCTAGAGCGAGCACTGAAGCTTTCTTT. This gives the protein CSARASTEAFF. The rearrangement uses TRBV20-1 and TRBJ1-1, with unresolved D. This CDR3 spans 11 amino acids. V lost 1 base and J lost 4, with 4 bases in between. Germline-derived CDR1 and CDR2 are DFQATT and SNEGSKA (reference sequence).

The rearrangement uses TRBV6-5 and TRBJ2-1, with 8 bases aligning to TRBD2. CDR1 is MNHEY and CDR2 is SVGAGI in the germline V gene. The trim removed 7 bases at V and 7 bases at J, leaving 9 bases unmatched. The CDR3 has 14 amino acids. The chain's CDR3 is CASTGGAVLNEQFF. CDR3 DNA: TGTGCCAGCACCGGGGGGGCCGTTCTGAATGAGCAGTTCTTC.

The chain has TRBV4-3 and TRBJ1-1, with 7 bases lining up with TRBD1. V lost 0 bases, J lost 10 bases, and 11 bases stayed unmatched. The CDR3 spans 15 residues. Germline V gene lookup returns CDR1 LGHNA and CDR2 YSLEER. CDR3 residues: CASSQDRNRGVGAFF. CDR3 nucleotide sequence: TGCGCCAGCAGCCAAGATAGGAACAGGGGAGTAGGAGCTTTCTTT.

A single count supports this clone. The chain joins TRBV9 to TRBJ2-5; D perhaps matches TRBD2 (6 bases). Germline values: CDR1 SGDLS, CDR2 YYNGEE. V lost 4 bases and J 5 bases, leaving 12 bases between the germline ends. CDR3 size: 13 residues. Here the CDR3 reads CASSMGGLETQYF. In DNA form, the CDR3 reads TGTGCCAGCAGCATGGGAGGATTGGAGACCCAGTACTTC.

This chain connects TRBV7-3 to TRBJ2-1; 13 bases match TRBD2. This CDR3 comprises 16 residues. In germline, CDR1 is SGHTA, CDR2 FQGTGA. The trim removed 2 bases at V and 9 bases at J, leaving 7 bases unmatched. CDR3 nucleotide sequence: TGTGCCAGCAGCTTAGCACTAGCGGGGGGGCCTGGTGAGCAGTTCTTC. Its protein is CASSLALAGGPGEQFF.

The CDR3 sequence is CASSQVSGNTIYF. Written as DNA, the CDR3 is TGTGCCAGCAGCCAAGTATCTGGAAACACCATATATTTT. The chain employs TRBV3-1 (or the pseudogene TRBV3-2) and TRBJ1-3; D is uncertain. CDR1 is LGHDT and CDR2 is YNNKEL in the germline V gene (reference sequence). Trimming took off 1 base at V and 1 base at J, with 2 bases between the two ends. This CDR3 spans 13 amino acids.

CDR3 sequence reads: CAWSGGGGAAAFF. The CDR3 region has the DNA TGTGCCTGGAGTGGTGGGGGAGGGGCGGCAGCTTTCTTT. The genes are TRBV30 and TRBJ1-1; tentative D call: TRBD1 (5 bases). V was clipped by 1 base and J by 10 bases, with 16 bases between them. The CDR3 has 13 amino acids. The germline V gene has CDR1 GTSNPN and CDR2 SVGIG (reference sequence).

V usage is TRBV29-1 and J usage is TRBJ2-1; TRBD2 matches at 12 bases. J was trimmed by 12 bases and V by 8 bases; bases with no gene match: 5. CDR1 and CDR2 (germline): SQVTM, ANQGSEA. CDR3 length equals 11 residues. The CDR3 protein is CSLRLAGAQFF. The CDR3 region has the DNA TGCAGCCTACGACTAGCGGGGGCGCAGTTCTTC.

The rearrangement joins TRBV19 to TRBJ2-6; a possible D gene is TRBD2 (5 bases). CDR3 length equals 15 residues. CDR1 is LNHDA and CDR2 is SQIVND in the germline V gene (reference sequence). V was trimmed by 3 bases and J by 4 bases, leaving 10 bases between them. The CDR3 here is CASSMSSGGANVLTF. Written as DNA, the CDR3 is TGTGCCAGTAGTATGTCGTCGGGAGGGGCCAACGTCCTGACTTTC.

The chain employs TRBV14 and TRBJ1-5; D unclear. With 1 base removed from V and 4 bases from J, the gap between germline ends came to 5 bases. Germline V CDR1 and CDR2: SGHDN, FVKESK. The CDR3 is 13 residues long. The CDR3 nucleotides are TGTGCCAGCAGCCAAGCGCGGAATCAGCCCCAGCATTTT. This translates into CASSQARNQPQHF.

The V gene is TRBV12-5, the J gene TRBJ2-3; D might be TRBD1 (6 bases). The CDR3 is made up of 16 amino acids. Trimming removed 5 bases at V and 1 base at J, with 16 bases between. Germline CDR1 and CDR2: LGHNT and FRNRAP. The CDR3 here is CASGPGQTAGTDTQYF. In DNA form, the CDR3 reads TGTGCTAGTGGTCCCGGACAGACCGCCGGCACAGATACGCAGTATTTT.

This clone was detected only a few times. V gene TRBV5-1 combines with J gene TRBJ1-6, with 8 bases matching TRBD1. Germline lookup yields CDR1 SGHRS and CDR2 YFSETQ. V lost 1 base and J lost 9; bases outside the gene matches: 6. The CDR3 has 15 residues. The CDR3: CASSLKGQGASPLHF. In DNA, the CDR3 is TGCGCCAGCAGCTTGAAAGGACAGGGAGCTTCACCCCTCCACTTT.

This CDR3 reads CASSQEGQGRTDTQYF. The CDR3 DNA is TGCGCCAGCAGCCAAGAAGGTCAGGGAAGGACAGATACGCAGTATTTT. The chain recombines TRBV4-3 with TRBJ2-3, with D maybe TRBD1 (5 bases). V was pared by 0 bases and J by 3 bases, with 13 bases between. Germline V gene lookup returns CDR1 LGHNA and CDR2 YSLEER. The CDR3 length is 16 residues.

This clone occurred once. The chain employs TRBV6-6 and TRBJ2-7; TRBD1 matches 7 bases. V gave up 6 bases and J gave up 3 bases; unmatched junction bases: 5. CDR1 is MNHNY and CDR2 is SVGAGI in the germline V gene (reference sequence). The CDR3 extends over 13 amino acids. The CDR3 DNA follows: TGTGCCAGCAGCCAGACAGGGCTCTACGAGCAGTACTTC. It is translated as CASSQTGLYEQYF.

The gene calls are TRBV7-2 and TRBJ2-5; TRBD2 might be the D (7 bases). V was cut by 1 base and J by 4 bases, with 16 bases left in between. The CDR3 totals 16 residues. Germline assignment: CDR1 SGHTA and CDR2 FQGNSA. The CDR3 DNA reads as TGTGCCAGCAGCTTAGTATGGCGGGGAGGGGGAGAGACCCAGTACTTC. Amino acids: CASSLVWRGGGETQYF.

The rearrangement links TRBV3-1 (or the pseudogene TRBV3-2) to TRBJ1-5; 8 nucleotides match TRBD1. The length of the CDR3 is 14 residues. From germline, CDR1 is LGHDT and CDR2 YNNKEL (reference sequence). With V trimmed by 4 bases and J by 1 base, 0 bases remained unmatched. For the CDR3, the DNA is TGTGCCAGCAGCCGACAGGGGAGCAATCAGCCCCAGCATTTT. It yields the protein CASSRQGSNQPQHF.

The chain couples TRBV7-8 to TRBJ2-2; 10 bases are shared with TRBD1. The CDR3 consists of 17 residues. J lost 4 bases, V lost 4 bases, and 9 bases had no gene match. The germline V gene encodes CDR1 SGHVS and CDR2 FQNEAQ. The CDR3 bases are TGTGCCAGCAGCTCCTTACCGGGACAGGGGACCACCGGGGAGCTGTTTTTT. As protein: CASSSLPGQGTTGELFF.

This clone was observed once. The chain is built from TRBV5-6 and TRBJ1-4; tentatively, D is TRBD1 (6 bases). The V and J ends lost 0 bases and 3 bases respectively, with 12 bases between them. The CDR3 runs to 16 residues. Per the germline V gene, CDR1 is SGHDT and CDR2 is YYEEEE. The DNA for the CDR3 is TGTGCCAGCAGCTTGGCCAGGGGCGCGGCTAATGAAAAACTGTTTTTT. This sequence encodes CASSLARGAANEKLFF.

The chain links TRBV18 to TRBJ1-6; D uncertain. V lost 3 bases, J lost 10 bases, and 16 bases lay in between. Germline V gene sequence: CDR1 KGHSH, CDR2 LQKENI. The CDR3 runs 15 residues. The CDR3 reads CASSPGRVPGSPLHF. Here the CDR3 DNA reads TGTGCCAGCTCACCGGGTAGGGTGCCGGGGTCACCCCTCCACTTT.

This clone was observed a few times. The CDR3 sequence: CASSQKGWTQPQHF. CDR3 coding DNA: TGTGCCAGCAGCCAGAAGGGGTGGACTCAGCCCCAGCATTTT. This rearrangement joins TRBV7-9 to TRBJ1-5; possibly TRBD1 for D (5 bases). CDR1 and CDR2 (germline): SEHNR, FQNEAQ (reference sequence). CDR3 length: 14 amino acids. Trimming shortened V by 5 bases and J by 6 bases, and 14 bases separated the two germline ends.

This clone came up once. CDR3 region: CASSLGQKPPYEQYF. The CDR3 nucleotides are TGTGCCAGCAGCCTCGGACAGAAACCTCCCTACGAGCAGTACTTC. V usage is TRBV7-9 and J usage is TRBJ2-7; TRBD1 might be the D (6 bases). The CDR3 covers 15 residues. The V gene's germline CDR1 is SEHNR and CDR2 FQNEAQ (reference sequence). V lost 5 bases and J lost 2, with 16 bases in between.

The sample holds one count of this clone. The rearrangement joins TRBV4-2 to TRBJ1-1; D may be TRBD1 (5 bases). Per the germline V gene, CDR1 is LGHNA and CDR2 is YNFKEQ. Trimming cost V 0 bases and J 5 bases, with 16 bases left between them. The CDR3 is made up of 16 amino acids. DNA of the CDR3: TGTGCCAGCAGCCAAGATCCGTCCAGGGTTGGTACTGAAGCTTTCTTT. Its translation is CASSQDPSRVGTEAFF.

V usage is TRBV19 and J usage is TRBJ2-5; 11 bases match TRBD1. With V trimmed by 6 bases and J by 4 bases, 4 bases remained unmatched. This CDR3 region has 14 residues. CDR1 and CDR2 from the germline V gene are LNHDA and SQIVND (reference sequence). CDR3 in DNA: TGTGCCAGTAGGGACAGGGGGCGAGGAGAGACCCAGTACTTC. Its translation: CASRDRGRGETQYF.

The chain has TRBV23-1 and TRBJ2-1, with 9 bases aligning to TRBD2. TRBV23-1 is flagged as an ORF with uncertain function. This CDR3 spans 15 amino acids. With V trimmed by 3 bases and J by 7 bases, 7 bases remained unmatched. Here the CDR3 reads CASSHGGGATNEQFF. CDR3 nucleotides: TGCGCCAGCAGTCATGGCGGGGGGGCCACTAATGAGCAGTTCTTC.

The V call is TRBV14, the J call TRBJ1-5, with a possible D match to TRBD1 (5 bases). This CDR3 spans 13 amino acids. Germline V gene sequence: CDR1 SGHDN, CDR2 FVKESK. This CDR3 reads CAAATRGNQPQHF. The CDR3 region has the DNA TGTGCAGCAGCCACCAGGGGCAATCAGCCCCAGCATTTT.

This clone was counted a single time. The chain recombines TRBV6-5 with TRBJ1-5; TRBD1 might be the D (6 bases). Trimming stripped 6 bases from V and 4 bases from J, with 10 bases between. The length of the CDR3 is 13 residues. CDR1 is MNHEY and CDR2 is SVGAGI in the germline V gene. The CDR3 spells CASSGQLNQPQHF. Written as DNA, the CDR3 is TGTGCCAGCAGCGGACAGCTTAATCAGCCCCAGCATTTT.

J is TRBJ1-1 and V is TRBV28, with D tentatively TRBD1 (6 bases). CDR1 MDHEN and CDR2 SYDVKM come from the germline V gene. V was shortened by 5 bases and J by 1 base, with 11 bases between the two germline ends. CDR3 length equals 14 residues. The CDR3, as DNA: TGTGCCAGCAGTCCGGGACACTCGAACACTGAAGCTTTCTTT. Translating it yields CASSPGHSNTEAFF.

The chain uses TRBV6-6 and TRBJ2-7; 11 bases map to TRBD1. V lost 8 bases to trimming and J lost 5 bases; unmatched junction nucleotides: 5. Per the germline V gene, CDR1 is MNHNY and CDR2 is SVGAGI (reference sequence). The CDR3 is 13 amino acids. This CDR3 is CASCGTGGHEQYF. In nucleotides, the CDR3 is TGTGCCAGCTGCGGGACAGGGGGACACGAGCAGTACTTC.

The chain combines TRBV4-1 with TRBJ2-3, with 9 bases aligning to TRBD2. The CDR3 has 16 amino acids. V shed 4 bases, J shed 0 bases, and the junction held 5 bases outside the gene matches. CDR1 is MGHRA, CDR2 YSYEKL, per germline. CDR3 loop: CASSLSGGASTDTQYF. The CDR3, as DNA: TGCGCCAGCAGCCTTAGCGGGGGAGCTAGCACAGATACGCAGTATTTT.